The T cell receptor beta chain under discussion was sequenced for a study of cytomegalovirus exposure and HLA in healthy donors. CDR1 and CDR2 (germline): KGHSH, LQKENI. CDR3 length equals 13 residues. V was clipped by 2 bases and J by 4 bases, with 8 bases between them. With 60 Vbeta and 13 Jbeta primers, the PCR was carried out. The method was immunoSEQ multiplex PCR; TCRdb's version includes in-frame clones alone and lacks a portion of them. Its clone listing holds 100,000 to 150,000 clones. Material for sequencing was PBMCs. The TCR was taken from a man in his late teens or twenties in good health and CMV-seronegative. This chain uses TRBV18 with TRBJ1-1; D uncertain. The CDR3 nucleotides read TGTGCCAGCTCACCAATGTCGGGCACTGAAGCTTTCTTT. Translated, it gives CASSPMSGTEAFF.